Here is one TCR beta chain with its context. As yet, its antigen is unknown. Because the CDR3 is missing its conserved closing phenylalanine or tryptophan, this is likely a read error. Total RNA amounting to 500 ng was the source from which TCR beta cDNA was made with a constant-region primer. Investigators got TCR beta libraries out of three nested multiplex PCR rounds, done with slightly modified ARM-PCR. TRBV1-TRBV30 forward and Cbeta reverse primers drove the first two roughly 11-cycle rounds. TCRdb analysed the multiplex PCR reads with MiXCR anew, one entry per CDR3 protein. The sample yields 320,000 or so distinct CDR3 sequences, 60% to 80% seen once. These data originate in a study of tumor-infiltrating lymphocytes in primary liver carcinoma. Study details: There were roughly 3.5 to 8 million productive TCRbeta reads per sample, a yield similar across tissue types. Study outcomes and limitations: Samples were bulk unsorted, so CD4+ and CD8+ repertoires were not compared. Tumor-adjacent and tumor-blood pairs displayed less overlap than did pairs of tumor regions.

There are 13 residues in the CDR3. The germline V gene has CDR1 MNHNS and CDR2 SASEGT. The ends were cut back, 3 bases at V and 11 bases at J, with 16 bases in the middle. Researchers drew blood RNA from unsorted whole blood and extracted germline DNA as well. V is TRBV6-1 and J is TRBJ1-1; D is undetermined. The sequence derives from a man in his forties or fifties with primary liver carcinoma and hepatitis B virus infection. Sequencing was done on a sample of peripheral blood. The CDR3 region is CASSEQAGRQAFY. The DNA of the CDR3 is TGTGCCAGCAGTGAGCAGGCAGGTCGTCAGGCTTTCTAT.